What follows are 18 T cell receptor beta chains derived from one specimen sequenced in a study of post-analysis software for immune sequencing data. Whole-study findings and limits: When patients were compared with controls, about five TRBV segments were more frequent, TRBV5-6, TRBV5-1 and TRBV20-1 among them.

Researchers reported that TCR beta cDNA libraries carried unique molecular identifiers. TCRdb passed the PCR reads through MiXCR, listing each CDR3 protein once. This sample carries approximately 400,000 distinct CDR3 sequences, about a third of them seen once, and the ten largest clones take under 15%. Their recognized antigens are unknown. The sample taken for sequencing was blood. The receptors stem from a girl aged 5 to 17 with multiple sclerosis.

Only a few counts were recorded for this clonotype. The chain couples TRBV4-1 to TRBJ2-1, with TRBD2 matching over 8 bases. The CDR3 runs to 14 residues. The trim removed 1 base at V and 6 bases at J, leaving 2 bases unmatched. CDR1 and CDR2 (germline): MGHRA, YSYEKL. The DNA of the CDR3 is TGCGCCAGCAGCCAAGCGGGGGGGATCAATGAGCAGTTCTTC. Its translation is CASSQAGGINEQFF.

This rearrangement joins TRBV3-1 to TRBJ1-2; D is ambiguous. The CDR3 spans 13 residues. Germline V gene sequence: CDR1 LGHDT, CDR2 YNNKEL (reference sequence). V lost 4 bases and J 1 base, leaving 7 bases between the germline ends. The CDR3 region is CASSPAHNYGYTF. The CDR3 DNA sequence: TGTGCCAGCAGCCCGGCCCATAACTATGGCTACACCTTC.

There are a few counts of this clonotype. This chain joins TRBV6-2 or TRBV6-3 and TRBJ1-5, with D perhaps TRBD1 (5 bases). Trimming cost V 2 bases and J 1 base, with 12 bases left between them. Germline V gene lookup returns CDR1 MNHEY and CDR2 SVGEGT. The CDR3 loop spans 16 amino acids. CDR3 DNA: TGTGCCAGCAGTTACATTTCAGGGTTCAGCAATCAGCCCCAGCATTTT. Amino acids: CASSYISGFSNQPQHF.

This clonotype occurred a few times. This rearrangement joins TRBV6-6 to TRBJ2-3; 11 nucleotides agree with TRBD2. CDR3 length equals 16 residues. The V gene end was trimmed by 6 bases and the J gene end by 2 bases; junction bases not matched to a gene: 7. Germline CDR1 is MNHNY and CDR2 is SVGAGI (reference sequence). The CDR3 is CASSLLAGDFTDTQYF. The DNA for the CDR3 is TGTGCCAGCAGCCTACTAGCGGGGGACTTCACAGATACGCAGTATTTT.

This clonotype was counted only a few times. The rearrangement uses TRBV6-2 or TRBV6-3 and TRBJ2-1; no firm D call. The CDR3 extends over 16 amino acids. V gave up 6 bases and J gave up 8 bases, with 23 bases separating them. Germline V gives CDR1 MNHEY, CDR2 SVGEGT. CDR3 coding DNA: TGTGCCAGCAGGCCCGGGTCGGGTAGGGCCCTCGATGAGCAGTTCTTC. It translates to CASRPGSGRALDEQFF.

This clonotype was found a few times. The rearrangement links TRBV27 to TRBJ2-1; D possibly corresponds to TRBD1 (5 bases). The ends were cut back, 2 bases at V and 5 bases at J, with 10 bases in the middle. CDR1 and CDR2 from the germline V gene are MNHEY and SMNVEV (reference sequence). The CDR3 spans 14 residues. The DNA of the CDR3 is TGTGCCAGCAGTTTAAGGGGTGGACACAATGAGCAGTTCTTC. Its protein product is CASSLRGGHNEQFF.

V is TRBV12-3 or TRBV12-4 and J is TRBJ2-5; D remains ambiguous. This CDR3 is built from 13 residues. Trimming took 6 bases from V and 6 from J, leaving 14 bases between them. The CDR3 region has the DNA TGTGCCAGCAGCCCCCGGCTAGTTCAGACCCAGTACTTC. This codes for CASSPRLVQTQYF.

This clonotype was seen only a few times. The chain links TRBV4-3 to TRBJ1-1; D perhaps matches TRBD1 (6 bases). The V end was cut by 0 bases, the J end by 3 bases, with 11 bases between. The CDR3 runs to 15 residues. CDR1 and CDR2 from the germline V gene are LGHNA and YSLEER. The CDR3 nucleotides are TGCGCCAGCAGCCAAGATTACGAGGGGGACACTGAAGCTTTCTTT. Its protein product is CASSQDYEGDTEAFF.

This chain joins TRBV3-1 and TRBJ1-2; D ambiguous. The length of the CDR3 is 14 residues. Trimming removed 0 bases from V and 5 bases from J, with 10 bases in between. Germline CDR1 LGHDT, CDR2 YNNKEL (reference sequence). The CDR3 here is CASSQEGRYYGYTF. CDR3 DNA sequence: TGTGCCAGCAGCCAAGAGGGGAGATATTATGGCTACACCTTC. Using reference TRBV3-1 and TRBJ1-2 for the parts outside the CDR3, the full variable domain is DTAVSQTPKYLVTQMGNDKSIKCEQNLGHDTMYWYKQDSKKFLKIMFSYNNKELIINETVPNRFSPKSPDKAHLNLHINSLELGDSAVYFCASSQEGRYYGYTFGSGTRLTVV.

This clonotype occurred a few times. This chain joins TRBV7-2 and TRBJ1-2; possible D gene TRBD1, 5 bases. In germline, CDR1 is SGHTA, CDR2 FQGNSA. V lost 3 bases and J lost 8, with 13 bases in between. This CDR3 has 13 residues. CDR3 sequence (DNA): TGTGCCAGCAGCTTGGGGGTCGGTAAGGGCTACACCTTC. Its translation is CASSLGVGKGYTF.

DNA of the CDR3: TGCAGTGCTTCAGGGATCTATGGCTACACCTTC. Translated, it gives CSASGIYGYTF. The chain uses TRBV20-1 and TRBJ1-2; D possibly corresponds to TRBD1 (5 bases). The CDR3 runs to 11 residues. The germline V gene has CDR1 DFQATT and CDR2 SNEGSKA (reference sequence). Trimming stripped 5 bases from V and 4 bases from J, with 8 bases between.

The J gene is TRBJ2-3, the V gene TRBV9, with D maybe TRBD1 (5 bases). Germline V CDR1 and CDR2: SGDLS, YYNGEE. The CDR3 is 17 amino acids. The ends were cut back, 0 bases at V and 0 bases at J, with 14 bases in the middle. The CDR3 coding sequence is TGTGCCAGCAGCGTAGCGGCAGGGCAATCTAGCACAGATACGCAGTATTTT. Encoded protein: CASSVAAGQSSTDTQYF.

This clonotype was found many times. This chain links TRBV6-1 with TRBJ2-7; D tentatively reads TRBD1 or TRBD2 (5 bases each). The CDR3 runs 16 residues. Germline V gene sequence: CDR1 MNHNS, CDR2 SASEGT. V lost 1 base to trimming and J lost 2 bases, with 15 bases between them. In nucleotides, the CDR3 is TGTGCCAGCAGTGAAGGAGATGGGACGGCCACCTACGAGCAGTACTTC. As protein: CASSEGDGTATYEQYF.

This clonotype was recorded a few times. CDR3 loop: CSVEELGGYTF. DNA for the CDR3: TGCAGCGTTGAAGAACTGGGCGGCTACACCTTC. The chain combines TRBV29-1 with TRBJ1-2; D gene ambiguous. CDR3 length: 11 residues. Germline loops: CDR1 SQVTM, CDR2 ANQGSEA. V was clipped by 0 bases and J by 8 bases, with 7 bases between them. Full variable domain (missing parts from reference TRBV29-1 and TRBJ1-2): SAVISQKPSRDICQRGTSLTIQCQVDSQVTMMFWYRQQPGQSLTLIATANQGSEATYESGFVIDKFPISRPNLTFSTLTVSNMSPEDSSIYLCSVEELGGYTFGSGTRLTVV.

This clonotype was recorded a few times. One end of the junction fails to match germline, which may point to a read error. The rearrangement joins TRBV7-2 to TRBJ2-4; D is perhaps TRBD1 or TRBD2 (6 bases each). Germline V lookup: CDR1 SGHTA, CDR2 FQGNSA. The CDR3 sequence is 14 residues long. CDR3 nucleotide sequence: TGTGCCAGCAGACTCCCGGGGGCCAAAAACATTCGGTACTTC. Translated: CASRLPGAKNIRYF.

This clonotype has only a few counts. The chain couples TRBV7-6 to TRBJ2-7; D unresolved. The V gene's germline CDR1 is SGHVS and CDR2 FNYEAQ. The CDR3 sequence is 16 residues long. Trimming cost V 5 bases and J 3 bases, with 20 bases left between them. CDR3 sequence: CASSTMGLGNHYEQYF. DNA for the CDR3: TGTGCCAGCAGCACAATGGGGTTGGGCAACCACTACGAGCAGTACTTC.

This sequence joins TRBV27 and TRBJ1-6; no reliable D call. From germline, CDR1 is MNHEY and CDR2 SMNVEV (reference sequence). The CDR3 loop spans 14 amino acids. V lost 4 bases, J lost 7 bases, and 11 bases lay in between. The CDR3 reads CASSSWAVNSPLHF. The CDR3 bases are TGTGCCAGCAGTTCATGGGCAGTGAATTCACCCCTCCACTTT.

The chain employs TRBV20-1 and TRBJ2-7; 10 bases match TRBD2. The J call may be wrong; the DNA end is better matched by TRBJ2-5. The V gene's germline CDR1 is DFQATT and CDR2 SNEGSKA (reference sequence). The CDR3 sequence is 14 residues long. The CDR3 nucleotides read TGCAGTGCTAGCTTAGCGGGGGGCCTGGAGACCCAGTACTTC. Encoded protein: CSASLAGGLETQYF.